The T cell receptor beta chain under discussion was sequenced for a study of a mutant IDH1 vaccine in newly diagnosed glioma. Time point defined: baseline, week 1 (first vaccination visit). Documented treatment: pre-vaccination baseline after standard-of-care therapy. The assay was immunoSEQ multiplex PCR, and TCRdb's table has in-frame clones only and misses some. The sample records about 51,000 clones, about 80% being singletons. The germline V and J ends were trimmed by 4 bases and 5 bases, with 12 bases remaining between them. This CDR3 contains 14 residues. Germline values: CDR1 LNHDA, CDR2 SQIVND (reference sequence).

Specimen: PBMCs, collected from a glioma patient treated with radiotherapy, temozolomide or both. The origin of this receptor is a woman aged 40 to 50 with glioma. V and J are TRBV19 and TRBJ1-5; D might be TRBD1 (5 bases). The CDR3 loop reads CASSKFRGDQPQHF. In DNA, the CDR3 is TGTGCCAGTAGTAAGTTTAGGGGCGATCAGCCCCAGCATTTT.